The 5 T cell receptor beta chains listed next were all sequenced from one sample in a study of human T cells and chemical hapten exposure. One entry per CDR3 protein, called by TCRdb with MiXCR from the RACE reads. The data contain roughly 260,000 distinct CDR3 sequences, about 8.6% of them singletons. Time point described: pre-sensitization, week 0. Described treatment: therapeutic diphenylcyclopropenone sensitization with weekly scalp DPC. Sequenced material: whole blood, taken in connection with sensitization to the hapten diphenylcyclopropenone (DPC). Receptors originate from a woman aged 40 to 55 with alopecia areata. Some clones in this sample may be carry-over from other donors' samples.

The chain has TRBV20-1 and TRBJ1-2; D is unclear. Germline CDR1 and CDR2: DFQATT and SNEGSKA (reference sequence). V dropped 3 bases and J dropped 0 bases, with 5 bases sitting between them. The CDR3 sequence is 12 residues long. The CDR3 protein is CSARKSNYGYTF. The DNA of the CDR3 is TGCAGTGCTAGGAAGTCTAACTATGGCTACACCTTC.

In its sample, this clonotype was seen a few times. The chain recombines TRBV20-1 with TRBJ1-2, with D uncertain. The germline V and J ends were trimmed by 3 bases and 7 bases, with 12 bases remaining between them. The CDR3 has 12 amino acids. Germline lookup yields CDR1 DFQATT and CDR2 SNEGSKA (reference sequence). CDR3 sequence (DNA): TGCAGTGCTAGTTCCAAGCGAGCTGGCTACACCTTC. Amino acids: CSASSKRAGYTF.

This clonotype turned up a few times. The CDR3 reads CASSPTDSSSYEQYF. The CDR3 DNA reads TGTGCCAGCAGCCCCACCGACTCCAGCTCCTACGAGCAGTACTTC. This chain connects TRBV27 to TRBJ2-7; D is unresolved. The CDR3 extends over 15 amino acids. V was pared by 6 bases and J by 0 bases, with 15 bases between. In germline, CDR1 is MNHEY, CDR2 SMNVEV (reference sequence).

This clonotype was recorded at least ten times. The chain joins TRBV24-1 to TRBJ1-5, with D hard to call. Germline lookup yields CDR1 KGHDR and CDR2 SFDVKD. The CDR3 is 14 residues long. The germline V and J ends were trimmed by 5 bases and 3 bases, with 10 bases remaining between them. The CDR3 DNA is TGTGCCACCAGTGGGCCAGCCCTCAATCAGCCCCAGCATTTT. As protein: CATSGPALNQPQHF.

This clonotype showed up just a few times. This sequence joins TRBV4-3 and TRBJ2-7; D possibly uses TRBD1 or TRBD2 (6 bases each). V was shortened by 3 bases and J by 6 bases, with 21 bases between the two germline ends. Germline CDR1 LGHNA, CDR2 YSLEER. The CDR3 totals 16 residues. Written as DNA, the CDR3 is TGCGCCAGCAGCCACGCAGGAGGGGGTGGCCGCTTCGAGCAGTACTTC. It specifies CASSHAGGGGRFEQYF.